The 32 T cell receptor beta chains presented below share a single source sample, sequenced in a study of T cell responses to AZD1222 COVID-19 vaccine. Sequencing was performed with immunoSEQ multiplex PCR; in TCRdb, only in-frame clones are kept and a portion is missing. The sample has approximately 150,000 clones; roughly nine tenths are singletons. The material sequenced was peripheral blood, taken on day 0 of AZD1222 vaccination. Every receptor here comes from an adult in good health.

The V and J genes are TRBV5-1 and TRBJ1-1, with 7 bases lining up with TRBD1. Trimming cost V 4 bases and J 9 bases; bases outside gene matches: 9. This CDR3 contains 13 residues. The germline CDR1 and CDR2 sequences are SGHRS and YFSETQ. CDR3 DNA: TGCGCCAGCAGCGTGGAACCGGACAGGCAAGCTTTCTTT. This encodes CASSVEPDRQAFF.

This clone was observed a few times. The chain carries TRBV6-5 and TRBJ1-4; 9 nucleotides line up with TRBD1. The V gene end was trimmed by 10 bases and the J gene end by 4 bases; junction bases not matched to a gene: 10. The CDR3 contains 15 residues. Germline V gene sequence: CDR1 MNHEY, CDR2 SVGAGI. Written as DNA, the CDR3 is TGTGCCACCGTCTCGACAGGGGGAGATAATGAAAAACTGTTTTTT. Its protein is CATVSTGGDNEKLFF.

This chain connects TRBV11-2 to TRBJ2-3, with TRBD2 identical over 9 bases. Germline CDR1 and CDR2: SGHAT and FQNNGV. The trim removed 6 bases at V and 1 base at J, leaving 5 bases unmatched. The CDR3 consists of 15 residues. CDR3 loop: CASRGQREGTDTQYF. CDR3 nucleotide sequence: TGTGCCAGCAGGGGACAGCGGGAGGGCACAGATACGCAGTATTTT.

The chain is built from TRBV7-9 and TRBJ2-7, with a tentative D call TRBD1 (5 bases). The CDR3 is 14 amino acids. Trimming pared 5 bases from V and 2 bases from J, leaving 13 bases between. Per the germline V gene, CDR1 is SEHNR and CDR2 is FQNEAQ (reference sequence). The CDR3 nucleotides are TGTGCCAGCAGCCAGCCAGGGTTGGCCTACGAGCAGTACTTC. This encodes CASSQPGLAYEQYF.

There are a few counts of this clone. The rearrangement links TRBV6-5 to TRBJ2-1; 11 nucleotides line up with TRBD2. V shed 5 bases and J 3 bases; nucleotides not matched to a gene: 3. The CDR3 has 15 amino acids. CDR1 is MNHEY, CDR2 SVGAGI, per germline. The CDR3 region has the DNA TGTGCCAGCAGTAAAACTAGCGGGGGCTACAATGAGCAGTTCTTC. It codes for CASSKTSGGYNEQFF.

The rearrangement joins TRBV7-9 to TRBJ2-7, with D perhaps assigned TRBD1 or TRBD2 (5 bases each). The CDR3 is made up of 14 amino acids. Germline-derived CDR1 and CDR2 are SEHNR and FQNEAQ (reference sequence). With 5 bases removed from V and 1 base from J, the gap between germline ends came to 12 bases. CDR3: CASSPGAGSYEQYF. The DNA for the CDR3 is TGTGCCAGCAGCCCCGGGGCAGGGTCCTACGAGCAGTACTTC.

The chain joins TRBV10-2 to TRBJ2-4, with 11 bases lining up with TRBD2. CDR3 length equals 17 residues. Germline V gives CDR1 WSHSY, CDR2 SAAADI. After removal of 0 bases from V and 6 bases from J, the junction contained 7 bases not matched to a gene. CDR3 protein: CASSESTSGTLGNIQYF. For the CDR3, the DNA is TGCGCCAGCAGTGAGTCGACTAGCGGGACGCTTGGAAACATTCAGTACTTC.

This chain links TRBV18 with TRBJ2-1; 12 bases line up with TRBD2. The V gene end was trimmed by 0 bases and the J gene end by 13 bases; junction bases not matched to a gene: 10. Germline V gene sequence: CDR1 KGHSH, CDR2 LQKENI. There are 16 residues in the CDR3. CDR3 sequence reads: CASSPPGLAGGLVQFF. The DNA for the CDR3 is TGTGCCAGCTCACCACCGGGCCTAGCGGGAGGGCTGGTCCAGTTCTTC.

The V gene is TRBV9, the J gene TRBJ1-3; D might be TRBD1 (5 bases). Trimming removed 3 bases from V and 2 bases from J, with 21 bases in between. CDR1 is SGDLS and CDR2 is YYNGEE in the germline V gene. The CDR3 runs 18 residues. The CDR3 bases are TGTGCCAGCAGCGGACCCCTTTTGGGGACTTCGCCTGGAAACACCATATATTTT. This encodes CASSGPLLGTSPGNTIYF.

V usage is TRBV7-9 and J usage is TRBJ1-1; unclear D gene. In germline, CDR1 is SEHNR, CDR2 FQNEAQ (reference sequence). Trimming left V 8 bases short and J 0 bases short, with 16 bases between. CDR3 size: 15 residues. The chain's CDR3 is CASFDTRKVNTEAFF. Written as DNA, the CDR3 is TGTGCCAGCTTTGACACCAGAAAAGTGAACACTGAAGCTTTCTTT.

The V call is TRBV11-1, the J call TRBJ2-5; 10 bases are a match to TRBD2. This CDR3 comprises 14 residues. J lost 3 bases, V lost 3 bases, and 1 base had no gene match. Germline CDR1 and CDR2: SGHAT and FQDESV (reference sequence). The CDR3 sequence is CASSFGLAEETQYF. The CDR3 nucleotides are TGTGCCAGCAGCTTCGGACTAGCGGAAGAGACCCAGTACTTC. The variable domain in full, completed from reference TRBV11-1 and TRBJ2-5, reads EAEVAQSPRYKITEKSQAVAFWCDPISGHATLYWYRQILGQGPELLVQFQDESVVDDSQLPKDRFSAERLKGVDSTLKIQPAELGDSAMYLCASSFGLAEETQYFGPGTRLLVL.

The chain is built from TRBV19 and TRBJ1-5; D is uncertain. The CDR3 has 13 residues. V was pared by 7 bases and J by 4 bases, with 11 bases between. Germline V gene sequence: CDR1 LNHDA, CDR2 SQIVND (reference sequence). The CDR3 protein is CASTLDTNQPQHF. The CDR3 DNA reads TGTGCCAGTACCCTAGACACGAATCAGCCCCAGCATTTT.

The genes are TRBV30 and TRBJ1-2, with no clear D. CDR1 GTSNPN and CDR2 SVGIG come from the germline V gene (reference sequence). The V end was cut by 1 base, the J end by 3 bases, with 9 bases between. CDR3 size: 13 residues. The CDR3, as DNA: TGTGCCTGGAGTGCCCTGGGAGACTATGGCTACACCTTC. Protein sequence: CAWSALGDYGYTF. Full variable domain (rest looked up from reference TRBV30 and TRBJ1-2): SQTIHQWPATLVQPVGSPLSLECTVEGTSNPNLYWYRQAAGRGLQLLFYSVGIGQISSEVPQNLSASRPQDRQFILSSKKLLLSDSGFYLCAWSALGDYGYTFGSGTRLTVV.

A word on this clone: Other DNA sequences from this sample encode an identical CDR3 as well. This chain connects TRBV27 to TRBJ2-1; a possible D gene is TRBD2 (5 bases). The length of the CDR3 is 14 residues. Germline lookup yields CDR1 MNHEY and CDR2 SMNVEV (reference sequence). V lost 6 bases and J 0 bases, leaving 9 bases between the germline ends. CDR3 sequence: CASSLGSSYNEQFF. CDR3 DNA: TGTGCCAGCAGCCTAGGGAGCTCCTACAATGAGCAGTTCTTC.

The J gene is TRBJ2-1, the V gene TRBV15; TRBD2 agrees at 10 bases. Germline trimming cut 2 bases from V and 4 bases from J; bases unmatched to any gene: 2. This CDR3 has 15 amino acids. From germline, CDR1 is LNHNV and CDR2 YYDKDF (reference sequence). CDR3 sequence (DNA): TGTGCCACCAGCAGACCGACTAGCGGGTACAATGAGCAGTTCTTC. Protein: CATSRPTSGYNEQFF.

This chain links TRBV29-1 with TRBJ1-1; D call uncertain. V shed 6 bases and J shed 0 bases, with 8 bases lying between them. Germline-derived CDR1 and CDR2 are SQVTM and ANQGSEA. The CDR3 totals 12 residues. The CDR3 is CSVQYVNTEAFF. The CDR3 coding sequence is TGCAGCGTGCAATACGTGAACACTGAAGCTTTCTTT.

V and J are TRBV28 and TRBJ2-7; TRBD1 matches 9 bases. CDR1 is MDHEN, CDR2 SYDVKM, per germline. Trimming cost V 4 bases and J 2 bases; bases outside gene matches: 6. The CDR3 contains 15 residues. Here the CDR3 DNA reads TGTGCCAGCAGTTCGTCACAGGGGGCGGCCTACGAGCAGTACTTC. This encodes CASSSSQGAAYEQYF.

The chain joins TRBV5-1 to TRBJ1-4; D is unresolved. The V end lost 3 bases, the J end lost 5 bases, and 14 bases lay between the germline ends. The CDR3 runs to 15 residues. Germline values: CDR1 SGHRS, CDR2 YFSETQ. Here the CDR3 DNA reads TGCGCCAGCAGCTCCCCGGACTCGGGCAATGAAAAACTGTTTTTT. Translation: CASSSPDSGNEKLFF. The complete variable domain, with remaining parts taken from reference TRBV5-1 and TRBJ1-4, reads KAGVTQTPRYLIKTRGQQVTLSCSPISGHRSVSWYQQTPGQGLQFLFEYFSETQRNKGNFPGRFSGRQFSNSRSEMNVSTLELGDSALYLCASSSPDSGNEKLFFGSGTQLSVL.

The chain uses TRBV7-9 and TRBJ1-1; 9 bases match TRBD1. With 2 bases clipped from V and 6 bases from J, the junction kept 4 bases outside the gene matches. The CDR3 has 14 residues. Per germline, CDR1 SEHNR and CDR2 FQNEAQ (reference sequence). CDR3 nucleotides: TGTGCCAGCAGCTTAACAGGGGGCAGGGCTGAAGCTTTCTTT. Amino acid sequence: CASSLTGGRAEAFF.

The CDR3 sequence is CASSPREGRMTEAFF. The CDR3 DNA reads TGTGCCAGCAGCCCCCGGGAGGGGAGGATGACTGAAGCTTTCTTT. The V gene is TRBV7-9, the J gene TRBJ1-1, with D possibly matching TRBD1 (5 bases). The CDR3 is made up of 15 amino acids. Germline V gene sequence: CDR1 SEHNR, CDR2 FQNEAQ (reference sequence). V lost 5 bases and J 5 bases, leaving 18 bases between the germline ends.

This chain uses TRBV10-1 with TRBJ1-1; D call uncertain. V was clipped by 2 bases and J by 1 base, with 8 bases between them. Germline values: CDR1 WNHNN, CDR2 SYGVQD (reference sequence). This CDR3 has 14 amino acids. The chain's CDR3 is CASSEKRWNTEAFF. CDR3 sequence (DNA): TGCGCCAGCAGTGAGAAGAGGTGGAACACTGAAGCTTTCTTT.

V is TRBV15 and J is TRBJ1-4; TRBD1 matches at 8 bases. In germline, CDR1 is LNHNV, CDR2 YYDKDF (reference sequence). The junction had 9 bases not matched to a gene; V was cut back by 5 bases and J by 7 bases. The length of the CDR3 is 15 residues. The CDR3 loop is CATSRRQGTGEKLFF. In DNA, the CDR3 is TGTGCCACCAGCCGAAGACAGGGGACGGGTGAAAAACTGTTTTTT. Drawing the rest from reference TRBV15 and TRBJ1-4, the complete variable domain is DAMVIQNPRYQVTQFGKPVTLSCSQTLNHNVMYWYQQKSSQAPKLLFHYYDKDFNNEADTPDNFQSRRPNTSFCFLDIRSPGLGDTAMYLCATSRRQGTGEKLFFGSGTQLSVL.

Here the CDR3 reads CASRAEGTGQNTEAFF. The CDR3 DNA reads TGTGCCAGTAGGGCAGAGGGTACAGGTCAAAACACTGAAGCTTTCTTT. This chain links TRBV19 with TRBJ1-1; possibly TRBD1 for D (5 bases). This CDR3 comprises 16 residues. CDR1 is LNHDA, CDR2 SQIVND, per germline (reference sequence). V was clipped by 6 bases and J by 2 bases, with 19 bases between them.

The rearrangement joins TRBV5-6 to TRBJ2-7; D remains unclear. Trimming removed 3 bases from V and 7 bases from J, with 17 bases in between. Germline values: CDR1 SGHDT, CDR2 YYEEEE. The CDR3 spans 14 residues. Here the CDR3 reads CASSSAGRALEQYF. The CDR3 nucleotides are TGTGCCAGCAGCTCAGCAGGACGTGCTCTGGAGCAGTACTTC.

The chain recombines TRBV7-9 with TRBJ2-5; D is undetermined. The CDR3 spans 13 residues. Between the trimmed V and J ends, which lost 0 bases and 4 bases, there was a span of 6 bases. Germline V gene lookup returns CDR1 SEHNR and CDR2 FQNEAQ (reference sequence). CDR3 sequence (DNA): TGTGCCAGCAGCTTAGCGACGGCAGAGACCCAGTACTTC. Protein product: CASSLATAETQYF.

The V gene is TRBV28, the J gene TRBJ1-2; TRBD1 matches 9 bases. Germline-derived CDR1 and CDR2 are MDHEN and SYDVKM. V lost 5 bases and J lost 6; bases outside the gene matches: 10. CDR3 size: 15 residues. This CDR3 is CASSGGDRALHGYTF. In nucleotides, the CDR3 is TGTGCCAGCAGTGGGGGGGACAGGGCCCTACATGGCTACACCTTC.

This sequence joins TRBV2 and TRBJ1-1; no reliable D call. The CDR3 contains 15 residues. V was shortened by 3 bases and J by 1 base, with 12 bases between the two germline ends. Germline assignment: CDR1 SNHLY and CDR2 FYNNEI. The chain's CDR3 is CASSEGRMENTEAFF. CDR3 DNA: TGTGCCAGCAGTGAGGGTCGGATGGAGAACACTGAAGCTTTCTTT.

This clone was seen only once. The CDR3 loop reads CASIVGSGAMNTEAFF. CDR3 bases: TGTGCCAGTATCGTCGGGTCAGGGGCGATGAACACTGAAGCTTTCTTT. The chain has TRBV19 and TRBJ1-1, with a weak D call TRBD1 (6 bases). This CDR3 contains 16 residues. Germline CDR1 reads LNHDA; CDR2 reads SQIVND (reference sequence). V dropped 7 bases and J dropped 0 bases, with 18 bases sitting between them.

The chain uses TRBV30 and TRBJ1-1, with D unclear. The CDR3 spans 13 residues. CDR1 GTSNPN and CDR2 SVGIG come from the germline V gene (reference sequence). The V gene lost 3 bases and the J gene lost 0 bases, with 8 bases spanning the gap. This CDR3 reads CAWRPGLNTEAFF. The DNA of the CDR3 is TGTGCCTGGAGACCGGGCTTGAACACTGAAGCTTTCTTT. The full variable domain, its missing parts supplied by reference TRBV30 and TRBJ1-1, is SQTIHQWPATLVQPVGSPLSLECTVEGTSNPNLYWYRQAAGRGLQLLFYSVGIGQISSEVPQNLSASRPQDRQFILSSKKLLLSDSGFYLCAWRPGLNTEAFFGQGTRLTVV.

The chain employs TRBV5-1 and TRBJ2-7; TRBD2 aligns across 8 bases. With 1 base clipped from V and 4 bases from J, the junction kept 7 bases outside the gene matches. Germline V gene lookup returns CDR1 SGHRS and CDR2 YFSETQ. The CDR3 extends over 15 amino acids. CDR3: CASSLTGRAEYEQYF. Here the CDR3 DNA reads TGCGCCAGCAGCTTGACCGGGAGGGCCGAGTACGAGCAGTACTTC.

The chain employs TRBV27 and TRBJ1-1, with D possibly matching TRBD1 (5 bases). Germline V CDR1 and CDR2: MNHEY, SMNVEV (reference sequence). V was trimmed by 1 base and J by 3 bases, leaving 12 bases between them. The CDR3 spans 15 residues. The CDR3 DNA reads as TGTGCCAGCAGTTTATGGTGGGGGGGAGACACTGAAGCTTTCTTT. Amino acids: CASSLWWGGDTEAFF.

The rearrangement joins TRBV5-4 to TRBJ2-2; TRBD2 agrees at 9 bases. This CDR3 region has 18 residues. With V trimmed by 4 bases and J by 3 bases, 13 bases remained unmatched. The germline V gene has CDR1 SGHNT and CDR2 YYREEE (reference sequence). The CDR3 sequence is CASSPGGAGGLDTGELFF. The DNA of the CDR3 is TGTGCCAGCAGCCCCGGGGGAGCGGGAGGATTGGACACCGGGGAGCTGTTTTTT.